A single sample is the source of the 24 T cell receptor beta chains below, sequenced in a study of T-cell reconstitution after alpha-beta-depleted transplantation in children (dated by TCRdb to about 2016). Library preparation used PCR. The data were produced on an Illumina HiSeq 2500. TCR library preparation used molecular barcoding, with unique molecular identifiers applied to normalize quantification of the TCRbeta repertoire. Using fastp at Q25 and MiXCR, TCRdb reprocessed the public reads and kept productive beta chains. Identical CDR3 proteins give one entry, which carries the most common genes and DNA. In this sample the table shows about 200,000 distinct CDR3 sequences, approximately 8.4% of which occur a single time. The top ten constitute 35% to 45% of the sample. The treatment or condition label of this sample denotes: allogeneic hematopoietic cell transplantation with graft depleted of TCRalphabeta T cells and CD19 B cells.

Sequences were derived from PBMCs, mostly from graft donor cells, sampled 360 days after TCRalphabeta/CD19-depleted stem cell transplant. The source is a male patient aged 2-15 years who had a stem cell transplant for acute myeloid leukemia, so the T cells may come from the graft donor.

The rearrangement uses TRBV7-2 and TRBJ2-2; 12 bases are shared with TRBD2. CDR1 SGHTA and CDR2 FQGNSA come from the germline V gene. Trimming cost V 5 bases and J 4 bases; bases outside gene matches: 8. The CDR3 length is 17 residues. As DNA, the CDR3 is TGTGCCAGCAGCCCAAGACTAGCGGGAGAGATCACCGGGGAGCTGTTTTTT. Protein sequence: CASSPRLAGEITGELFF. Drawing the rest from reference TRBV7-2 and TRBJ2-2, the complete variable domain is GAGVSQSPSNKVTEKGKDVELRCDPISGHTALYWYRQSLGQGLEFLIYFQGNSAPDKSGLPSDRFSAERTGGSVSTLTIQRTQQEDSAVYLCASSPRLAGEITGELFFGEGSRLTVL.

This clonotype was seen ten or more times. This sequence joins TRBV4-3 and TRBJ2-2; TRBD1 might be the D (6 bases). This CDR3 has 17 amino acids. V was pared by 4 bases and J by 1 base, with 16 bases between. In germline, CDR1 is LGHNA, CDR2 YSLEER. The CDR3 nucleotides read TGCGCCAGCAGCCCTTACAGGGTAGCTCAGAACACCGGGGAGCTGTTTTTT. This translates into CASSPYRVAQNTGELFF.

This clonotype has at least ten counts. This chain uses TRBV29-1 with TRBJ2-1; 10 nucleotides agree with TRBD1. Germline CDR1 reads SQVTM; CDR2 reads ANQGSEA. V shed 6 bases and J 3 bases; nucleotides not matched to a gene: 11. The CDR3 loop spans 16 amino acids. CDR3: CSVVDRGLRVYNEQFF. DNA for the CDR3: TGCAGCGTCGTAGACAGGGGGCTTCGCGTCTACAATGAGCAGTTCTTC.

The chain carries TRBV5-1 and TRBJ2-5, with no clear D. With 7 bases removed from V and 5 bases from J, the gap between germline ends came to 9 bases. Germline CDR1 and CDR2: SGHRS and YFSETQ. The CDR3 loop spans 11 amino acids. This chain's CDR3 is CASRLGETQYF. The CDR3 nucleotides read TGCGCCAGCCGCCTTGGGGAGACCCAGTACTTC.

This clonotype was counted between two and nine times. V usage is TRBV20-1 and J usage is TRBJ2-5; D is possibly TRBD1 (6 bases). Germline V gene lookup returns CDR1 DFQATT and CDR2 SNEGSKA (reference sequence). V was shortened by 5 bases and J by 1 base, with 11 bases between the two germline ends. The length of the CDR3 is 13 residues. This CDR3 is CSAGAQGQETQYF. The CDR3 DNA sequence: TGCAGTGCTGGAGCACAGGGCCAAGAGACCCAGTACTTC.

This clonotype was seen only a few times. The J gene is TRBJ2-7, the V gene TRBV12-3 or TRBV12-4; weak D call: TRBD1 (5 bases). Trimming shortened V by 5 bases and J by 3 bases, and 17 bases separated the two germline ends. The CDR3 is 15 residues long. CDR3 coding DNA: TGTGCCAGCAGTCCCTACGAAGGGGCAAACTACGAGCAGTACTTC. Protein product: CASSPYEGANYEQYF.

V gene TRBV28 combines with J gene TRBJ1-1, with D perhaps TRBD1 (5 bases). Germline lookup yields CDR1 MDHEN and CDR2 SYDVKM. Trimming pared 3 bases from V and 0 bases from J, leaving 20 bases between. The CDR3 sequence is 18 residues long. CDR3 in amino acids: CASSFEARTRGMNTEAFF. As DNA, the CDR3 is TGTGCCAGCAGTTTTGAGGCCAGGACTCGGGGGATGAACACTGAAGCTTTCTTT.

This clonotype has a count of ten or more. This chain links TRBV29-1 with TRBJ2-5; D remains unclear. CDR1 is SQVTM, CDR2 ANQGSEA, per germline. The CDR3 sequence is 14 residues long. Trimming cost V 1 base and J 5 bases, with 14 bases left between them. The CDR3, as DNA: TGCAGCGTTGAAGCCGCTGTCCGGGTGGAGACCCAGTACTTC. Amino acid sequence: CSVEAAVRVETQYF.

In this sample, this clonotype turned up a few times. The CDR3 coding sequence is TGCAGTGCTAGAGATATGGGACAGGGGGTGAAGACCCAGTACTTC. Translated: CSARDMGQGVKTQYF. The rearrangement uses TRBV20-1 and TRBJ2-5; 11 bases are shared with TRBD1. Germline CDR1 reads DFQATT; CDR2 reads SNEGSKA (reference sequence). CDR3 length: 15 amino acids. Losses at the gene ends were 0 bases for V and 6 bases for J; bases not matched to a gene: 6.

This clonotype was detected only a few times. V gene TRBV18 combines with J gene TRBJ1-5; TRBD1 is a possible D gene (6 bases). The germline V gene encodes CDR1 KGHSH and CDR2 LQKENI. Trimming took 4 bases from V and 9 from J, leaving 13 bases between them. There are 13 residues in the CDR3. The DNA for the CDR3 is TGTGCCAGCTCACTTAACAGGGTAAGGCCCCAGCATTTT. Its translation is CASSLNRVRPQHF.

The rearrangement uses TRBV12-3 or TRBV12-4 and TRBJ1-5; TRBD1 might be the D (6 bases). V shed 10 bases and J shed 4 bases, with 17 bases lying between them. The CDR3 runs to 14 residues. CDR3 sequence: CATREGGANQPQHF. The CDR3 region has the DNA TGTGCCACCCGAGAAGGGGGGGCTAATCAGCCCCAGCATTTT.

The chain uses TRBV11-2 and TRBJ2-2, with D uncertain. V lost 1 base and J lost 3, with 3 bases in between. The germline gives CDR1 SGHAT, CDR2 FQNNGV. This CDR3 comprises 13 residues. The CDR3 sequence is CASSLVDTGELFF. CDR3 DNA: TGTGCCAGCAGCTTAGTGGACACCGGGGAGCTGTTTTTT. Based on the CDR3 plus reference TRBV11-2 and TRBJ2-2, the full variable domain is EAGVAQSPRYKIIEKRQSVAFWCNPISGHATLYWYQQILGQGPKLLIQFQNNGVVDDSQLPKDRFSAERLKGVDSTLKIQPAKLEDSAVYLCASSLVDTGELFFGEGSRLTVL.

This clonotype was seen a handful of times. This chain links TRBV20-1 with TRBJ2-5; D might be TRBD2 (5 bases). The CDR3 sequence is 14 residues long. Trimming left V 1 base short and J 1 base short, with 10 bases between. Germline assignment: CDR1 DFQATT and CDR2 SNEGSKA (reference sequence). The CDR3 DNA reads as TGCAGTGCTAGAGTCGTAACTAGCCAAGAGACCCAGTACTTC. Translation gives CSARVVTSQETQYF.

This clonotype was found many times. The chain carries TRBV20-1 and TRBJ2-3, with D unclear. Per germline, CDR1 DFQATT and CDR2 SNEGSKA (reference sequence). CDR3 length: 13 residues. V lost 6 bases and J 2 bases, leaving 12 bases between the germline ends. The CDR3 sequence is CSAVRSDTDTQYF. The CDR3 DNA reads TGCAGTGCAGTGAGGAGCGACACAGATACGCAGTATTTT.

At least ten counts were recorded for this clonotype. The chain carries TRBV5-1 and TRBJ2-1; no clear D gene. V was pared by 0 bases and J by 1 base, with 8 bases between. Germline V gives CDR1 SGHRS, CDR2 YFSETQ. CDR3 size: 15 residues. Here the CDR3 DNA reads TGCGCCAGCAGCTTGGTCCTAGGTTCCTACAATGAGCAGTTCTTC. Protein product: CASSLVLGSYNEQFF.

This rearrangement joins TRBV7-2 to TRBJ2-5; no reliable D call. The CDR3 is 14 amino acids. The V and J ends lost 1 base and 0 bases respectively, with 6 bases between them. Germline assignment: CDR1 SGHTA and CDR2 FQGNSA. The CDR3 DNA is TGTGCCAGCAGCTTAGATGCGAACCAAGAGACCCAGTACTTC. Its translation: CASSLDANQETQYF.

The chain links TRBV6-1 to TRBJ1-5; the D gene is possibly TRBD1 (5 bases). CDR1 is MNHNS, CDR2 SASEGT, per germline. The CDR3 is made up of 17 amino acids. V lost 5 bases and J 3 bases, leaving 20 bases between the germline ends. The CDR3 region is CASSRYPWPGYNQPQHF. The CDR3 DNA reads as TGTGCCAGCAGTCGCTATCCCTGGCCAGGGTACAATCAGCCCCAGCATTTT.

This chain uses TRBV5-1 with TRBJ2-2; perhaps TRBD1 as D (5 bases). V lost 5 bases, J lost 4 bases, and 12 bases lay in between. The CDR3 has 14 residues. In germline, CDR1 is SGHRS, CDR2 YFSETQ. The chain's CDR3 is CASRQASLTGELFF. The CDR3 nucleotides are TGCGCCAGCAGACAGGCAAGCCTCACCGGGGAGCTGTTTTTT.

This clonotype was picked up a small number of times. This chain connects TRBV5-1 to TRBJ2-1; a possible D gene is TRBD2 (6 bases). In germline, CDR1 is SGHRS, CDR2 YFSETQ. This CDR3 is built from 14 residues. V shed 5 bases and J shed 4 bases, with 13 bases lying between them. The CDR3 reads CASRGGSGYNEQFF. For the CDR3, the DNA is TGCGCCAGCAGGGGGGGTTCAGGTTACAATGAGCAGTTCTTC.

This clonotype was detected many times. The chain joins TRBV12-3 or TRBV12-4 to TRBJ2-2, with 7 bases aligning to TRBD2. CDR3 size: 14 residues. V dropped 5 bases and J dropped 4; count of bases not matched to a gene: 4. CDR3 bases: TGTGCCAGCAGTAAGACTAGCATCACCGGGGAGCTGTTTTTT. Translation gives CASSKTSITGELFF.

The table lists this clonotype with many counts. This rearrangement joins TRBV7-9 to TRBJ2-7, with a possible D match to TRBD1 (5 bases). Germline CDR1 is SEHNR and CDR2 is FQNEAQ (reference sequence). The CDR3 extends over 12 amino acids. The V end lost 3 bases, the J end lost 5 bases, and 8 bases lay between the germline ends. Written as DNA, the CDR3 is TGTGCCAGCAGCTTTGACAGCCACGAGCAGTACGTC. This codes for CASSFDSHEQYV.

This clonotype was counted between two and nine times. J is TRBJ2-1 and V is TRBV30, with 8 bases fitting TRBD1. The V gene end was trimmed by 2 bases and the J gene end by 9 bases; junction bases not matched to a gene: 6. This CDR3 contains 13 residues. Germline V gene lookup returns CDR1 GTSNPN and CDR2 SVGIG (reference sequence). CDR3 sequence: CAWSSRGRSEQFF. CDR3 DNA: TGTGCCTGGAGTTCCAGGGGGCGCAGTGAGCAGTTCTTC.

The table lists this clonotype with many counts. The rearrangement links TRBV9 to TRBJ2-1; D remains unclear. There are 13 residues in the CDR3. Germline V gene data show CDR1 as SGDLS and CDR2 as YYNGEE. V lost 0 bases to trimming and J lost 8 bases, with 9 bases between them. The CDR3 protein is CASSVEGRDEQFF. CDR3 in DNA: TGTGCCAGCAGCGTAGAAGGTCGGGATGAGCAGTTCTTC.

The V call is TRBV19, the J call TRBJ2-1; TRBD2 agrees at 8 bases. This CDR3 spans 16 amino acids. V was pared by 7 bases and J by 1 base, with 9 bases of the junction left unmatched. The germline V gene encodes CDR1 LNHDA and CDR2 SQIVND (reference sequence). CDR3 sequence: CASTSHSGVSYNEQFF. DNA of the CDR3: TGTGCCAGTACGTCACATAGCGGGGTGTCCTACAATGAGCAGTTCTTC.